The source of this T cell receptor beta chain is a study of T-cell memory formation after mild COVID-19. Study-level background: TCR clustering was largely donor specific.

Only a few counts were recorded for this clonotype. V was clipped by 6 bases and J by 5 bases, with 22 bases between them. Germline V gene lookup returns CDR1 SQVTM and CDR2 ANQGSEA. The CDR3 has 15 amino acids. TCRdb re-called the 5' RACE reads through MiXCR, storing one row per CDR3 protein. The table lists about 450,000 distinct CDR3 sequences, 23% of them singletons. Sequencing was performed on PBMCs or a T cell subset sorted from them (not recorded which). The sequence was collected from an adult woman who had mild COVID-19 (a few samples of this study predate the infection). Cell type and time point are not known. This chain connects TRBV29-1 to TRBJ2-5; D unresolved. Here the CDR3 DNA reads TGCAGCGTGACCCGAAGAGGTCTGTCTGCGGAGACCCAGTACTTC. Translation gives CSVTRRGLSAETQYF.